Included here is one T cell receptor (beta chain) sequence, with context. What this receptor recognizes is not known. No base quality information exists; no much larger clone differs at one position. This sample is part of a study of cytomegalovirus exposure and HLA in healthy donors listed by TCRdb under 2017. Background for the entire study: An earlier analysis of several hundred of the donors reported approximately 300 Gb of sequence data and 95 million to 140 million unique TCR beta sequences obtained from some 170 million T cells. About 300 gigabases of sequencing data and tens of millions of unique TCR sequences were included in an early release covering roughly 600 HLA-typed donors. Of the approximately 400 genotyped donors, over 80% were placed in the genetic ancestry cluster associated with self-reported Caucasian donors. The study aimed to test whether cataloging public T cell receptors could reveal signatures of past pathogen exposure. The study profiled the T cell repertoires of approximately 700 subjects by immunosequencing and related them to cytomegalovirus serostatus. Besides the first cohort of some 670 subjects, a separate validation cohort made up of over a hundred different subjects was used. To predict cytomegalovirus infection status, the study combined high-throughput TCR immunosequencing, statistical association of individual TCRs with disease status, and machine learning. A later analysis re-analyzed previously published TCR beta repertoires from 650 to 800 donors and added high-resolution HLA genotyping to study TCR occurrence patterns. In the later analysis, no new phenotypic data were used to find candidate immune exposures; instead, reliance was placed on TCR beta sequences and their occurrence across donors. An earlier analysis of around 580 of the donors used high-throughput TCR beta sequencing to judge whether each TCR beta V gene segment behaved as functional or pseudogenic. Donor age, sex, ethnicity and CMV serostatus were compiled alongside the repertoire data. In a later genetic analysis, genome-wide SNP genotypes for about three fifths of the 666 donors were used, and that subset was treated as a discovery cohort. Every discovery cohort repertoire had been produced on one sequencing platform. HLA typing covered class I and class II loci at four-digit resolution. The number of donors typed differed by locus, with 629-630 for A, B, C, DRB1 and DQB1, around 500 for DQA1, 606 for DPA1, and some 470 for DPB1. Because of strong linkage in the cohort, 4 to 6 DR-DQ haplotypes were treated as single units for association and clustering. Among about 390 genotyped donors of the cohort, an average of approximately 240,000 unique TCR beta nucleotide sequences were sequenced per donor, roughly a sixth of them non-productive. What the work shows at the level of the full study, not this receptor alone: Only TCR beta chains were sequenced in this cohort, and the absence of alpha or paired-chain data limited detectable features. Immune exposure information for the cohort was limited to CMV serostatus. In both the original and validation cohorts, the classifier was reported to diagnose cytomegalovirus status with high specificity and sensitivity. A further reported finding was that TCR beta sequences accurately predicted the HLA-A and HLA-B alleles for most subjects in the first cohort. A later genetic analysis associated a missense DCLRE1C variant with V-gene and J-gene trimming of TCR beta chains, and an independent cohort replicated the association. In a later analysis, several top co-occurrence clusters were reported to appear linked to parvovirus B19, influenza, CMV and Epstein-Barr virus. When HLA alleles, especially DR and DQ, strongly co-occurred, TCR associations were difficult to assign to individual alleles. Roughly uniform sequencing depth across donors was assumed in presence/absence analyses, although this assumption may not hold. A later analysis found that HLA-associated TCR beta chains were more clonally expanded and had lower generation probabilities than equally common non-associated chains. The study gave a list of roughly 150 TCR beta chains associated with cytomegalovirus. The 87-base-pair reads could not distinguish some IMGT-functional V segments, including TRBV6-2 and TRBV6-3, so those segments were excluded. While some public TCRs were present in many individuals, most TCR sequences turned up only very rarely across donors. Three of the identified cytomegalovirus-associated TCR beta chains were confirmed in vitro to be specific for cytomegalovirus antigens. A later genetic analysis reported fewer N-insertions in productive TCRs among donors in an Asian-associated ancestry cluster than the roughly 720-donor mean. Broadly in line with IMGT annotations, most TCR beta V segments showed up in productive rearrangements about 87% or about 30% of the time in an earlier analysis of a few hundred of the donors. It was suggested by the authors that the approach could potentially be generalized to other disease states and immunological phenotypes. In a later analysis, the rate of TCR association differed among HLA loci, with DRB1 alleles having the most associated TCRs and HLA-C alleles having the fewest. A group of highly shared sequence variants was considered likely to be a technical artifact of the sequencing pipeline. A later analysis found that most CMV-associated TCR beta chains appeared HLA-restricted, with HLA associations seemingly driven largely by CMV exposure. HLA typing was unavailable for some donors at each locus, so association tests used only the typed subset. Fewer than 20 rarely observed V segments, including chromosome 9 orphons, were excluded from the earlier analysis of approximately 500 of the donors because counts were too low. Linkage disequilibrium might explain the correlated functional status among segregating V segments, but an unknown experimental factor could not be ruled out. A later analysis associated about 18,000 TCR beta sequences with specific HLA alleles at a false discovery rate of 0.05.

The germline V gene yields ENHRY for CDR1 and SYGVKD for CDR2. The CDR3 starts with the cysteine, ends with the phenylalanine, and has 16 residues. The entry retains the CDR3 DNA only, 48 bases that are in frame from base 1. V was cut back by 2 bases and J by 0 bases, leaving a gap of 13 bases between them. The cohort was made up of 666 healthy bone marrow donors. At the time of sampling, all cohort members were nominally healthy, though unrecorded immune exposures were likely present. The donor was CMV seropositive and was included in the group of approximately 310 seropositive cohort members. A peripheral blood sample was collected from each donor, and TCR beta sequencing was performed on peripheral blood mononuclear cells. The Qiagen DNeasy Blood Extraction Kit was used to extract genomic DNA from the blood cell samples. The library came from the immunoSEQ multiplex PCR assay. The multiplex PCR relied on a mix of 60 forward primers for TCR Vbeta segments and 13 reverse primers for TCR Jbeta segments. The CDR3 region of rearranged TCR beta genes was amplified from genomic DNA by a multiplex PCR assay. Amplified TCR beta libraries were sequenced as 87-base-pair reads on the Illumina HiSeq System. The authors' analysis ran thus. Across the roughly 640 repertoires, a later analysis counted 75 million to 90 million unique TCR beta chains, around 11 million of which were shared by at least two donors. To remove PCR and sequencing errors, raw reads were error-corrected and collapsed into unique sequences using a nearest-neighbor algorithm that merged closely related sequences. V, D and J gene segments were assigned by aligning CDR3 sequences to IMGT reference sequences. For a sequence to be retained, a match of at least six nucleotides was required to both a V gene segment and a J gene segment. Rearrangements were called productive when the CDR3 lacked stop codons and stayed in frame with V and J; all others were non-productive. Following IMGT convention, CDR3 was defined as the stretch from the second conserved V-encoded cysteine up to the conserved J-encoded phenylalanine. The earlier analysis of 587 of the donors excluded sequences that lacked an unambiguous match to a single V gene segment. An earlier analysis of about 590 of the donors classified V segments as functional when productive rearrangements were above 56.7% and as segregating when the standard deviation between donors was above 5%. A statistical classification framework was developed to diagnose cytomegalovirus status using the catalog of TCR beta chain sequences. A later analysis assigned V and J genes by comparing TCR nucleotide sequences with IMGT/GENE-DB human TR gene sequences. The TCRdist pipeline was used in a later analysis to assign CDR3 sequences and most-parsimonious VDJ recombination scenarios. In a later analysis, every TCR beta chain was defined by the combination of its CDR3 amino acid sequence and its V-gene family, and reads without a unique V-gene family were dropped. As a way to deal with suspected cross-contamination and a sequencing artifact, a later analysis dropped hundreds of nucleotide sequences that were highly shared and had low generation probability. For each public chain, a later analysis derived a clonal expansion index from normalized ranks of inferred template counts within each repertoire. In a later analysis, generation probabilities were computed with a VDJ recombination model fitted to out-of-frame rearrangements, and the resulting probabilities were checked against IGoR. A later analysis scored TCR-TCR, TCR-HLA and TCR-CMV co-occurrence with hypergeometric tests, applying a repertoire-size bias correction to TCR pairs. To estimate false discovery rates, a later analysis permuted the HLA or CMV assignments 20 times. In a later analysis, co-occurring TCRs were grouped using DBSCAN, and TCRdist sequence similarity was added for clustering within HLA-allele-positive subsets. Co-occurrence clustering excluded repertoires with fewer than 30,000 or more than 120,000 public chains, plus five with anomalous nucleotide sharing. TCRdb took over this immuneACCESS table, retaining in-frame rearrangements with V and J assigned. Such tables are incomplete; in checked studies, under half of the missing clones stem from an unresolved V gene, and the remainder is unexplained. V, J and clone size were drawn from that table, and D and trimming were deduced from the DNA. The sample yields about 140,000 clones; 70% to 85% were counted once. Together, the top ten hold about 1.5% of the sample.

Sequencing was carried out using PBMCs. This clonotype originated in a man aged 30-40 years in good health and CMV-seropositive. The receptor chain draws on TRBV10-3 and TRBJ1-2; the D gene is not confidently resolved. The CDR3 region has the sequence CAISEQRAGSNYGYTF. The base sequence is TGTGCCATCAGTGAGCAGAGAGCGGGGTCTAACTATGGCTACACCTTC.